This TCR beta chain was sequenced during a study of T cell repertoires in cytomegalovirus infection. Looked up from germline, CDR1 is MNHEY and CDR2 is SVGEGT. The V end was cut by 6 bases, the J end by 5 bases, with 17 bases between. This CDR3 is 14 amino acids long. TCRdb analysed the reads with MiXCR anew, one entry per CDR3 protein. This table has roughly 500,000 distinct CDR3 sequences, 33% appearing once. This clonotype has a handful of counts. The antigen is not known. The chain recombines TRBV6-2 or TRBV6-3 with TRBJ2-7, with TRBD2 as a possible D gene (6 bases). The source was cultured PBMCs, collected from culture after CMV antigen stimulation. This clonotype originated in a human donor in good health (CMV status not recorded). Some clones in this sample may be carry-over from other donors' samples. CDR3 protein: CASSPLLAFHEQYV. As DNA, the CDR3 is TGTGCCAGCAGCCCTCTTCTAGCGTTTCACGAGCAGTACGTC.